A single sample gave rise to the 21 T cell receptor beta chains below, sequenced in a study of human T cells and chemical hapten exposure. TCRdb redid the calling of the RACE reads with MiXCR, one entry per CDR3 protein. Found here are tens of thousands of distinct CDR3 sequences, about 9.1% of them singletons; the top ten hold approximately 3%. Time point noted: patch test 1, 2 weeks after DPC sensitization. Treatment indicated: therapeutic diphenylcyclopropenone sensitization with weekly scalp DPC. Specimen: whole blood, collected in connection with sensitization to the hapten diphenylcyclopropenone (DPC). These receptors originate from a woman aged 40 to 50 with alopecia areata. Some clones in this sample may be carry-over from other donors' samples.

V usage is TRBV9 and J usage is TRBJ2-3, with D tentatively TRBD2 (6 bases). The CDR3 is 16 amino acids. CDR1 and CDR2 from the germline V gene are SGDLS and YYNGEE. Trimming left V 2 bases short and J 6 bases short, with 19 bases between. The CDR3 sequence: CASSVRPSVPQDTQYF. CDR3 bases: TGTGCCAGCAGCGTCCGGCCTAGCGTTCCCCAGGATACGCAGTATTTT.

This clonotype has a handful of counts. V is TRBV6-2 or TRBV6-3 and J is TRBJ1-2, with 9 nucleotides matching TRBD1. The V gene end was trimmed by 6 bases and the J gene end by 9 bases; junction bases not matched to a gene: 14. The CDR3 extends over 15 amino acids. Per the germline V gene, CDR1 is MNHEY and CDR2 is SVGEGT. CDR3 in amino acids: CASSRTAGQGMSYTF. CDR3 nucleotides: TGTGCCAGCAGCCGAACAGCGGGACAGGGTATGAGCTACACCTTC.

This clonotype was observed many times. The J gene is TRBJ2-5, the V gene TRBV7-9; TRBD1 matches 9 bases. The CDR3 has 14 amino acids. Germline V gene lookup returns CDR1 SEHNR and CDR2 FQNEAQ (reference sequence). Germline trimming cut 8 bases from V and 4 bases from J; bases unmatched to any gene: 8. The CDR3 nucleotides read TGTGCCAGCCGACGGGACAGGGTAGGAGAGACCCAGTACTTC. Its translation: CASRRDRVGETQYF.

This clonotype has ten or more counts. This rearrangement joins TRBV6-1 to TRBJ1-2, with 7 bases aligning to TRBD1. Germline loops: CDR1 MNHNS, CDR2 SASEGT. The CDR3 sequence is 14 residues long. The junction had 7 bases not matched to a gene; V was cut back by 6 bases and J by 3 bases. The CDR3 coding sequence is TGTGCCAGCAGCCTAAAGGGGACAGACTATGGCTACACCTTC. Translation gives CASSLKGTDYGYTF.

The V gene is TRBV30, the J gene TRBJ1-5, with D possibly being TRBD1 (5 bases). Trimming cost V 2 bases and J 3 bases, with 8 bases left between them. In germline, CDR1 is GTSNPN, CDR2 SVGIG (reference sequence). The CDR3 has 13 residues. The CDR3 region has the DNA TGTGCCTGGAGTCCGGGACTCAATCAGCCCCAGCATTTT. This gives the protein CAWSPGLNQPQHF.

This clonotype was observed a few times. J is TRBJ1-1 and V is TRBV7-3; D gene unclear. Looked up from germline, CDR1 is SGHTA and CDR2 is FQGTGA. V lost 1 base and J lost 6, with 9 bases in between. The CDR3 runs to 13 residues. The CDR3 sequence: CASSLSHGSEAFF. As DNA, the CDR3 is TGTGCCAGCAGCTTAAGCCACGGGTCTGAAGCTTTCTTT.

This clonotype showed up many times. The V call is TRBV28, the J call TRBJ2-4; 7 bases are shared with TRBD1. V lost 8 bases, J lost 3 bases, and 10 bases stayed unmatched. The CDR3 sequence is 15 residues long. Germline assignment: CDR1 MDHEN and CDR2 SYDVKM. The CDR3 spells CASRESGQVKNIQYF. The CDR3 nucleotides read TGTGCCAGCCGAGAAAGCGGACAGGTCAAAAACATTCAGTACTTC.

This chain's CDR3 is CASSVSTLNCEQYF. Written as DNA, the CDR3 is TGTGCCAGCAGTGTTTCCACCCTGAACTGCGAGCAGTACTTC. The chain uses TRBV6-1 and TRBJ2-7; D gene ambiguous. CDR1 is MNHNS, CDR2 SASEGT, per germline. V lost 4 bases, J lost 6 bases, and 16 bases lay in between. The CDR3 covers 14 residues.

This clonotype was seen many times. The CDR3 is CASSLVGGPLSDTQYF. The CDR3 nucleotides read TGTGCCAGCAGCTTAGTGGGGGGGCCCCTATCAGATACGCAGTATTTT. The chain recombines TRBV7-2 with TRBJ2-3; D is perhaps TRBD2 (7 bases). CDR1 and CDR2 from the germline V gene are SGHTA and FQGNSA. The CDR3 has 16 amino acids. The germline V and J ends were trimmed by 1 base and 4 bases, with 15 bases remaining between them.

The sample holds many counts of this clonotype. This chain connects TRBV3-1 to TRBJ2-1; D gene uncertain. V was shortened by 4 bases and J by 2 bases, with 9 bases between the two germline ends. The CDR3 totals 14 residues. Germline V gene sequence: CDR1 LGHDT, CDR2 YNNKEL (reference sequence). The CDR3 loop is CASSRSPTYNEQFF. The CDR3 nucleotides read TGTGCCAGCAGCCGGAGTCCCACCTACAATGAGCAGTTCTTC.

The chain employs TRBV6-5 and TRBJ2-2, with 10 bases matching TRBD2. The CDR3 length is 16 residues. V trimming: 4 bases; J trimming: 5 bases; junction bases outside the gene matches: 7. Germline V gene lookup returns CDR1 MNHEY and CDR2 SVGAGI. The CDR3 DNA follows: TGTGCCAGCAGTTCTGCTAGCGGGGGCCTTACCGGGGAGCTGTTTTTT. It is translated as CASSSASGGLTGELFF.

This clonotype came up many times. This chain joins TRBV4-1 and TRBJ1-1, with 8 bases identical to TRBD1. The junction had 11 bases not matched to a gene; V was cut back by 4 bases and J by 4 bases. The germline V gene has CDR1 MGHRA and CDR2 YSYEKL. This CDR3 spans 16 amino acids. The chain's CDR3 is CASSPLAGGVRTEAFF. CDR3 coding DNA: TGCGCCAGCAGCCCTCTCGCAGGGGGCGTACGCACTGAAGCTTTCTTT.

Note on this clonotype: With a much larger clone just one base away, this may be a read error. The V call is TRBV20-1, the J call TRBJ1-2; 7 bases line up with TRBD1. Per the germline V gene, CDR1 is DFQATT and CDR2 is SNEGSKA (reference sequence). The CDR3 is 14 residues long. This chain's CDR3 is CNADPHRGNYGYTF. In nucleotides, the CDR3 is TGCAATGCCGACCCCCACAGGGGCAACTATGGCTACACCTTC.

V and J are TRBV7-2 and TRBJ2-5; D gene uncertain. This CDR3 has 15 amino acids. V was pared by 1 base and J by 7 bases, with 16 bases between. The germline V gene has CDR1 SGHTA and CDR2 FQGNSA. The CDR3 here is CASSLGRASHWTQYF. The CDR3 DNA is TGTGCCAGCAGCTTAGGGCGCGCTAGTCATTGGACCCAGTACTTC.

The rearrangement joins TRBV20-1 to TRBJ2-1, with D maybe TRBD1 (5 bases). V was pared by 0 bases and J by 0 bases, with 18 bases between. The CDR3 loop spans 18 amino acids. Germline CDR1 is DFQATT and CDR2 is SNEGSKA (reference sequence). The CDR3 nucleotides are TGCAGTGCTAGAGAGTTAGGGGCCCGTAGTGTCTCCTACAATGAGCAGTTCTTC. Translating it yields CSARELGARSVSYNEQFF.

The V call is TRBV12-3 or TRBV12-4, the J call TRBJ2-2; D gene unclear. Trimming stripped 3 bases from V and 1 base from J, with 3 bases between. This CDR3 is built from 13 residues. The CDR3 is CASSFGNTGELFF. The CDR3 DNA is TGTGCCAGCAGTTTCGGGAACACCGGGGAGCTGTTTTTT.

Many counts were recorded for this clonotype. The V gene is TRBV4-1, the J gene TRBJ1-2; no clear D. The CDR3 has 14 residues. V was cut by 1 base and J by 4 bases, with 10 bases left in between. Germline-derived CDR1 and CDR2 are MGHRA and YSYEKL. The CDR3 region is CASSQALNRYGYTF. The CDR3 nucleotides read TGCGCCAGCAGCCAAGCACTGAATCGCTATGGCTACACCTTC.

This clonotype was observed many times. This sequence joins TRBV19 and TRBJ1-5; a weak D match, TRBD1 (5 bases). Between the trimmed V and J ends, which lost 5 bases and 6 bases, there was a span of 14 bases. The CDR3 consists of 14 residues. CDR1 and CDR2 from the germline V gene are LNHDA and SQIVND (reference sequence). CDR3 coding DNA: TGTGCCAGTAGTGGGCAGGGAAGGGCTCAGCCCCAGCATTTT. Translating it yields CASSGQGRAQPQHF.

The chain uses TRBV28 and TRBJ2-1; TRBD1 matches at 9 bases. CDR3 length: 16 amino acids. Germline values: CDR1 MDHEN, CDR2 SYDVKM. V gave up 3 bases and J gave up 8 bases; unmatched junction bases: 11. The CDR3, as DNA: TGTGCCAGCAGTTTCGGAGACAGGGGGAGTTGGGATGAGCAGTTCTTC. It translates to CASSFGDRGSWDEQFF.

Notes on this clonotype: A clone one base away is much larger, so this may be a read error. The chain has TRBV12-3 or TRBV12-4 and TRBJ1-4; the D is unclear. This CDR3 is built from 15 residues. The CDR3 loop reads CVSSLGGAPNEKLFF. CDR3 nucleotides: TGTGTCAGCAGTTTAGGAGGAGCGCCTAATGAAAAACTGTTTTTT.

This clonotype was counted many times. The chain recombines TRBV9 with TRBJ2-5; D might be TRBD2 (6 bases). The CDR3 contains 13 residues. From germline, CDR1 is SGDLS and CDR2 YYNGEE. V was pared by 0 bases and J by 7 bases, with 10 bases between. CDR3 sequence reads: CASSVGLASTQYF. In DNA form, the CDR3 reads TGTGCCAGCAGCGTAGGTCTAGCGTCGACCCAGTACTTC.